This T cell receptor beta chain was captured in a study of OX40 agonist ivuxolimab in advanced cancers. Germline loops: CDR1 LNHDA, CDR2 SQIVND (reference sequence). The CDR3 runs 16 residues. Trimming took 3 bases from V and 5 from J; bases not matched to a gene: 11. Sequencing was performed with immunoSEQ multiplex PCR; in TCRdb, only in-frame clones are kept and a portion is missing. The sample carries tens of thousands of clones, 89% recorded once. This TCR derives from an adult with an advanced solid tumor such as melanoma, head and neck, liver or kidney cancer. This chain links TRBV19 with TRBJ1-2; TRBD1 aligns across 8 bases. Sequenced material: CD4+ or CD8+ T cells sorted from blood, taken in a trial of the OX40 agonist ivuxolimab. The CDR3 loop is CASSMWQGALRYGYTF. The CDR3 nucleotides read TGTGCCAGTAGTATGTGGCAGGGGGCTTTGAGGTATGGCTACACCTTC.